This is a list of T cell receptor beta chains from one sample in a study of cytomegalovirus exposure and HLA in healthy donors. Repertoires were generated with immunoSEQ multiplex PCR, while TCRdb's copy carries only in-frame clones and drops some. The sample consists of about 78,000 clones, approximately 70% of them appearing once. Sequencing was done on a sample of PBMCs. The receptors were sampled from a woman aged 35 to 49 in good health and CMV-seropositive. The CDR3 runs from the conserved cysteine through the conserved F or W. A D gene is named only where the DNA matches it firmly.

J gene,V gene,D gene,CDR3 protein,CDR3 DNA
TRBJ2-3,TRBV7-2,NA,CASSIRSSTDTQYF,TGTGCCAGCAGCATTCGGAGCAGCACAGATACGCAGTATTTT
TRBJ1-1,TRBV12-5,NA,CASGLVLTEAFF,TGTGCTAGTGGTTTGGTACTAACTGAAGCTTTCTTT
TRBJ2-5,TRBV27,NA,CASSSPLEGQETQYF,TGTGCCAGCAGTTCCCCCCTGGAGGGGCAAGAGACCCAGTACTTC
TRBJ1-1,TRBV15,NA,CATSREAGALNTEAFF,TGTGCCACCAGCAGAGAGGCAGGGGCCCTGAACACTGAAGCTTTCTTT
TRBJ2-5,TRBV7-9,NA,CASSLTGPQETQYF,TGTGCCAGCAGCCTGACAGGACCCCAAGAGACCCAGTACTTC
TRBJ1-1,TRBV5-1,TRBD1,CASRKGQGVSEAFF,TGCGCCAGCAGAAAGGGACAGGGGGTTTCTGAAGCTTTCTTT
TRBJ1-4,TRBV19,TRBD1,CATTDTGTGGEKLFF,TGTGCCACCACGGATACCGGGACAGGGGGCGAAAAACTGTTTTTT
TRBJ2-3,TRBV9,NA,CASSPVGGSTDTQYF,TGTGCCAGCAGCCCGGTGGGGGGAAGCACAGATACGCAGTATTTT
TRBJ1-1,TRBV28,NA,CASIYGFGNTEAFF,TGTGCCAGCATCTACGGGTTTGGGAACACTGAAGCTTTCTTT
TRBJ2-7,TRBV5-1,TRBD2,CASSLGPSGTSGSYEQYF,TGCGCCAGCAGCTTGGGCCCATCCGGGACTAGCGGATCCTACGAGCAGTACTTC
TRBJ1-6,TRBV6-5,NA,CASSYRQGRPPLHF,TGTGCCAGCAGTTACCGGCAGGGAAGGCCACCCCTCCACTTT
TRBJ1-1,TRBV28,NA,CASSLLIRGLQAFF,TGTGCCAGCAGTTTACTAATACGGGGTCTTCAAGCTTTCTTT
TRBJ2-7,TRBV7-2,TRBD2,CASSLSGGLYEQYF,TGTGCCAGCAGCTTAAGCGGGGGTCTCTACGAGCAGTACTTC
TRBJ2-1,TRBV27,NA,CASSFWQGPSNEQFF,TGTGCCAGCAGTTTTTGGCAGGGGCCCTCCAATGAGCAGTTCTTC
TRBJ2-5,TRBV7-6,NA,CASSLGLRETQYF,TGTGCCAGCAGCTTAGGCCTGCGGGAGACCCAGTACTTC
TRBJ1-2,TRBV28,TRBD1,CASSKQGAAGNYGYTF,TGTGCCAGCAGCAAGCAGGGGGCTGCCGGTAACTATGGCTACACCTTC